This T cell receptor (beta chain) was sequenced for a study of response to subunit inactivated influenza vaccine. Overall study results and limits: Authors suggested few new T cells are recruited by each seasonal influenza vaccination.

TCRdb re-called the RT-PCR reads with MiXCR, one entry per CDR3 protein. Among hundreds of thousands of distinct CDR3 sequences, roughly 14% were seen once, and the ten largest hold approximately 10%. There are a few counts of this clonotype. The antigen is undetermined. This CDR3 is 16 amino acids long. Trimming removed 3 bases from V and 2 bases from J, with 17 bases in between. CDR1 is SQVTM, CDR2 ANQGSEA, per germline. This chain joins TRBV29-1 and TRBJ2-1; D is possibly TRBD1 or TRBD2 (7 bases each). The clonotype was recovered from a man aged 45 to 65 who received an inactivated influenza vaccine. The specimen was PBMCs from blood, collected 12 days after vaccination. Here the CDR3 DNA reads TGCAGCGTTGATGGGGCAGGGGGGGCCCCCTACAATGAGCAGTTCTTC. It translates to CSVDGAGGAPYNEQFF.